A single sample is the source of the 27 T cell receptor beta chains below, sequenced in a study of T cell changes during pregnancy in multiple sclerosis. Assay: immunoSEQ multiplex PCR; the TCRdb copy retains only in-frame clones and omits some. The profile shows tens of thousands of clones, 85% to 95% of them singletons. The source material was peripheral blood, sampled in the second trimester of pregnancy. These TCRs come from a female donor with multiple sclerosis, enrolled in a pregnancy study.

The V call is TRBV6-4, the J call TRBJ2-3, with TRBD2 matching over 13 bases. The CDR3 contains 17 residues. Germline values: CDR1 MRHNA, CDR2 SNTAGT. The V segment lost 5 bases and the J segment 4 bases; nucleotides outside the gene matches: 9. CDR3 in DNA: TGTGCCAGCAGTCCCGGGACTAGCGGGATTTTCCCAGATACGCAGTATTTT. Protein sequence: CASSPGTSGIFPDTQYF.

The CDR3: CASRAGSGGKNIQYF. The CDR3 region has the DNA TGTGCCAGCCGCGCGGGCTCCGGTGGCAAAAACATTCAGTACTTC. This rearrangement joins TRBV6-5 to TRBJ2-4; a possible D gene is TRBD2 (5 bases). CDR1 and CDR2 from the germline V gene are MNHEY and SVGAGI. The CDR3 length is 15 residues. The germline V and J ends were trimmed by 8 bases and 3 bases, with 17 bases remaining between them.

The chain uses TRBV6-5 and TRBJ2-3; D is possibly TRBD2 (7 bases). The germline gives CDR1 MNHEY, CDR2 SVGAGI. V was shortened by 4 bases and J by 2 bases, with 13 bases between the two germline ends. This CDR3 contains 15 residues. In nucleotides, the CDR3 is TGTGCCAGCAGTTGGGAGGGGGGAACCACAGATACGCAGTATTTT. Translation gives CASSWEGGTTDTQYF.

This sequence joins TRBV5-4 and TRBJ1-6; D ambiguous. Trimming cost V 4 bases and J 0 bases, with 14 bases left between them. The CDR3 extends over 17 amino acids. The germline CDR1 and CDR2 sequences are SGHNT and YYREEE (reference sequence). CDR3 coding DNA: TGTGCCAGCAGCGTTGCCCCGGAGGGCTCCTATAATTCACCCCTCCACTTT. Translation: CASSVAPEGSYNSPLHF. Looking up the rest from reference TRBV5-4 and TRBJ1-6 gives the full variable domain: ETGVTQSPTHLIKTRGQQVTLRCSSQSGHNTVSWYQQALGQGPQFIFQYYREEENGRGNFPPRFSGLQFPNYSSELNVNALELDDSALYLCASSVAPEGSYNSPLHFGNGTRLTVT.

The chain employs TRBV5-1 and TRBJ2-1; D is possibly TRBD2 (5 bases). This CDR3 spans 15 amino acids. Trimming took off 1 base at V and 6 bases at J, with 14 bases between the two ends. The V gene's germline CDR1 is SGHRS and CDR2 YFSETQ. The CDR3 coding sequence is TGCGCCAGCAGCTTGCGCGGGTCCCAAGGCAATGAGCAGTTCTTC. This sequence encodes CASSLRGSQGNEQFF.

This sequence joins TRBV9 and TRBJ2-1, with 10 bases that match TRBD2. CDR1 and CDR2 (germline): SGDLS, YYNGEE. CDR3 length: 15 residues. V dropped 0 bases and J dropped 10; count of bases not matched to a gene: 7. CDR3 residues: CASSVVASGGEEQFF. The CDR3 nucleotides read TGTGCCAGCAGCGTAGTGGCTAGCGGGGGTGAGGAGCAGTTCTTC.

This chain links TRBV5-8 with TRBJ1-1; D may be TRBD1 (5 bases). Germline V gene sequence: CDR1 SGHTS, CDR2 YDEGEE. Trimming pared 1 base from V and 6 bases from J, leaving 19 bases between. The CDR3 has 16 amino acids. CDR3 protein: CASSLILTGVSSEAFF. CDR3 nucleotide sequence: TGTGCCAGCAGCTTGATCCTGACGGGGGTCAGCTCTGAAGCTTTCTTT.

The table lists this clone with many counts. V usage is TRBV20-1 and J usage is TRBJ1-1; D gene unclear. Trimming stripped 4 bases from V and 7 bases from J, with 7 bases between. Germline-derived CDR1 and CDR2 are DFQATT and SNEGSKA (reference sequence). The CDR3 has 10 amino acids. CDR3 sequence: CSANGGEAFF. DNA for the CDR3: TGCAGTGCTAATGGCGGTGAAGCTTTCTTT.

The gene calls are TRBV6-5 and TRBJ1-4, with 9 bases fitting TRBD1. Germline lookup yields CDR1 MNHEY and CDR2 SVGAGI. The CDR3 length is 12 residues. The CDR3: CTTRTGDEKLFF. The CDR3 DNA follows: TGTACCACGCGGACAGGGGACGAAAAACTGTTTTTT.

The rearrangement joins TRBV2 to TRBJ2-1; D unclear. CDR3 length: 14 residues. Germline V gives CDR1 SNHLY, CDR2 FYNNEI. V was trimmed by 6 bases and J by 0 bases, leaving 9 bases between them. The CDR3 here is CASSRSSSYNEQFF. The CDR3 bases are TGTGCCAGCAGCAGGTCGAGCTCCTACAATGAGCAGTTCTTC.

The chain recombines TRBV5-1 with TRBJ2-7; maybe TRBD1 (6 bases). Germline V gene sequence: CDR1 SGHRS, CDR2 YFSETQ. This CDR3 has 14 residues. V gave up 2 bases and J gave up 4 bases, with 13 bases separating them. The CDR3 sequence is CASSFAGDSYEQYF. CDR3 nucleotides: TGCGCCAGCAGCTTTGCAGGGGATTCGTACGAGCAGTACTTC.

V and J are TRBV10-3 and TRBJ1-1; a possible D gene is TRBD1 (6 bases). V lost 4 bases and J 3 bases, leaving 9 bases between the germline ends. The CDR3 loop spans 13 amino acids. Germline loops: CDR1 ENHRY, CDR2 SYGVKD. CDR3 coding DNA: TGTGCCATCAGTGCAACAGGGTACACTGAAGCTTTCTTT. It translates to CAISATGYTEAFF.

This chain links TRBV6-1 with TRBJ1-4, with D tentatively TRBD1 (5 bases). This CDR3 is built from 14 residues. The V gene lost 9 bases and the J gene lost 6 bases, with 17 bases spanning the gap. Looked up from germline, CDR1 is MNHNS and CDR2 is SASEGT. The CDR3 nucleotides are TGTGCCAGTATCGAGGCGGGGCGCGATGAAAAACTGTTTTTT. Its protein product is CASIEAGRDEKLFF.

This chain links TRBV6-1 with TRBJ2-7; 8 bases map to TRBD1. The ends lost 1 base at V and 0 bases at J; junction bases unmatched: 2. Germline lookup yields CDR1 MNHNS and CDR2 SASEGT. This CDR3 region has 15 residues. CDR3: CASSEGTGISYEQYF. As DNA, the CDR3 is TGTGCCAGCAGTGAAGGGACAGGGATCTCCTACGAGCAGTACTTC.

This clone has only a few counts. Germline is not matched at one junction end, which may reflect a read error. The V and J genes are TRBV9 and TRBJ2-7, with TRBD1 identical over 12 bases. Germline CDR1 and CDR2: SGDLS and YYNGEE. This CDR3 comprises 17 residues. CDR3: CASSGTRGTGGSHEQYF. In DNA form, the CDR3 reads TGTGCCAGCAGCGGGACCCGAGGGACAGGGGGCTCCCACGAGCAGTACTTC.

The rearrangement uses TRBV9 and TRBJ1-5; possibly TRBD1 for D (5 bases). This CDR3 contains 13 residues. Looked up from germline, CDR1 is SGDLS and CDR2 is YYNGEE. The ends were cut back, 0 bases at V and 6 bases at J, with 7 bases in the middle. The CDR3 region is CASSVEGLQPQHF. DNA of the CDR3: TGTGCCAGCAGCGTAGAGGGGCTTCAGCCCCAGCATTTT. Full variable domain (remainder filled in from reference TRBV9 and TRBJ1-5): DSGVTQTPKHLITATGQRVTLRCSPRSGDLSVYWYQQSLDQGLQFLIQYYNGEERAKGNILERFSAQQFPDLHSELNLSSLELGDSALYFCASSVEGLQPQHFGDGTRLSIL.

The V call is TRBV19, the J call TRBJ1-5; D possibly corresponds to TRBD1 (6 bases). Looked up from germline, CDR1 is LNHDA and CDR2 is SQIVND (reference sequence). V lost 6 bases and J 7 bases, leaving 13 bases between the germline ends. The CDR3 is 13 residues long. Written as DNA, the CDR3 is TGTGCCAGTAGCCGGGACAAGAACCAGCCCCAGCATTTT. Translation: CASSRDKNQPQHF.

The CDR3 sequence: CASQGGTKDTQYF. The CDR3 DNA is TGCGCCAGTCAAGGGGGGACTAAAGATACGCAGTATTTT. V usage is TRBV5-1 and J usage is TRBJ2-3; possibly TRBD2 for D (7 bases). The germline V and J ends were trimmed by 8 bases and 5 bases, with 15 bases remaining between them. CDR1 is SGHRS and CDR2 is YFSETQ in the germline V gene. The CDR3 is 13 amino acids.

The chain is built from TRBV7-2 and TRBJ2-3, with TRBD2 matching over 10 bases. The V gene's germline CDR1 is SGHTA and CDR2 FQGNSA. This CDR3 has 18 residues. The trim removed 5 bases at V and 3 bases at J, leaving 14 bases unmatched. The CDR3 region is CASSRLRSSGGRTDTQYF. In DNA form, the CDR3 reads TGTGCCAGCAGCCGCCTCCGCTCTAGCGGGGGTCGAACAGATACGCAGTATTTT.

The V gene is TRBV6-4, the J gene TRBJ2-2; no clear D. The CDR3 has 15 amino acids. V gave up 2 bases and J gave up 2 bases, with 9 bases separating them. The germline V gene has CDR1 MRHNA and CDR2 SNTAGT. The CDR3 nucleotides read TGTGCCAGCAGTGACGGTGGGCAAAACACCGGGGAGCTGTTTTTT. It specifies CASSDGGQNTGELFF.

The chain uses TRBV7-2 and TRBJ2-1; 10 nucleotides agree with TRBD2. The germline CDR1 and CDR2 sequences are SGHTA and FQGNSA. The CDR3 runs to 17 residues. The V and J ends lost 6 bases and 4 bases, in that order; junction bases with no gene match: 12. The CDR3 bases are TGTGCCAGCAGTAAGCATTTTAGCGGGGGGCGTTACAATGAGCAGTTCTTC. Encoded protein: CASSKHFSGGRYNEQFF.

This chain links TRBV9 with TRBJ2-3, with D possibly being TRBD1 (5 bases). CDR3 length: 13 residues. V lost 5 bases and J 10 bases, leaving 17 bases between the germline ends. Germline V CDR1 and CDR2: SGDLS, YYNGEE. CDR3 coding DNA: TGTGCCAGCAGTAATGAGGATTGGGGCGCGCAGTATTTT. It codes for CASSNEDWGAQYF.

The genes are TRBV10-3 and TRBJ2-3, with TRBD2 as a possible D gene (7 bases). The CDR3 is made up of 12 amino acids. V lost 4 bases and J lost 6, with 8 bases in between. In germline, CDR1 is ENHRY, CDR2 SYGVKD. CDR3 in amino acids: CAISAGGDTQYF. The CDR3, as DNA: TGTGCCATCAGTGCGGGGGGCGATACGCAGTATTTT.

The CDR3 DNA sequence: TGCGCCAGCAGCCATTCGAGCGGGAGTTGGAATGAGCAGTTCTTC. This gives the protein CASSHSSGSWNEQFF. The rearrangement uses TRBV4-1 and TRBJ2-1; TRBD2 matches at 8 bases. Trimming removed 3 bases from V and 7 bases from J; junction bases left unmatched: 8. CDR1 is MGHRA and CDR2 is YSYEKL in the germline V gene. The CDR3 is made up of 15 amino acids.

The CDR3 spells CAAGTGVKLFF. In DNA, the CDR3 is TGCGCCGCGGGGACCGGGGTTAAACTGTTTTTT. The genes are TRBV10-2 and TRBJ1-4; TRBD1 might be the D (5 bases). Trimming shortened V by 11 bases and J by 11 bases, and 15 bases separated the two germline ends. Germline assignment: CDR1 WSHSY and CDR2 SAAADI. The CDR3 extends over 11 amino acids.

The rearrangement joins TRBV4-1 to TRBJ1-2, with D possibly matching TRBD1 (6 bases). CDR3 length equals 13 residues. CDR1 and CDR2 (germline): MGHRA, YSYEKL. The V gene lost 0 bases and the J gene lost 8 bases, with 10 bases spanning the gap. The CDR3 DNA is TGCGCCAGCAGCCAAGATCCAGGGGTCGGCTACACCTTC. Its translation is CASSQDPGVGYTF.

The genes are TRBV6-5 and TRBJ2-5; the D is unclear. The germline V and J ends were trimmed by 0 bases and 5 bases, with 16 bases remaining between them. The CDR3 spans 16 residues. CDR1 MNHEY and CDR2 SVGAGI come from the germline V gene. CDR3 nucleotides: TGTGCCAGCAGTTACTCGACTTCCTTCTCGGCTGAGACCCAGTACTTC. This translates into CASSYSTSFSAETQYF.